Following are 9 T cell receptor beta chains from one sample sequenced in a study of blood T cell repertoires in COVID-19. Libraries were prepared by immunoSEQ multiplex PCR; TCRdb keeps only in-frame clonotypes and omits some of them. The sample yields hundreds of thousands of clones, 70% to 90% seen once. The sample taken for sequencing was peripheral blood. These receptors were taken from a middle-aged man with acute or convalescent COVID-19.

The sample holds one count of this clone. J is TRBJ2-7 and V is TRBV9; no firm D call. Trimming shortened V by 0 bases and J by 2 bases, and 9 bases separated the two germline ends. Germline assignment: CDR1 SGDLS and CDR2 YYNGEE. CDR3 size: 14 residues. As DNA, the CDR3 is TGTGCCAGCAGCGTAGTCGGCAGGCCCTACGAGCAGTACTTC. Residues: CASSVVGRPYEQYF.

CDR3 DNA: TGTGCCAGCAGTGATAACCGGGACAGGGGTACCGAAGCTTTCTTT. Protein sequence: CASSDNRDRGTEAFF. This chain links TRBV2 with TRBJ1-1; 10 nucleotides line up with TRBD1. Germline CDR1 is SNHLY and CDR2 is FYNNEI. This CDR3 is built from 15 residues. Losses at the gene ends were 3 bases for V and 8 bases for J; bases not matched to a gene: 9. Full variable domain (missing parts from reference TRBV2 and TRBJ1-1): EPEVTQTPSHQVTQMGQEVILRCVPISNHLYFYWYRQILGQKVEFLVSFYNNEISEKSEIFDDQFSVERPDGSNFTLKIRSTKLEDSAMYFCASSDNRDRGTEAFFGQGTRLTVV.

A few counts support this clone. The chain uses TRBV10-3 and TRBJ1-1; 7 bases match TRBD1. The CDR3 runs to 15 residues. V trimming: 3 bases; J trimming: 4 bases; junction bases outside the gene matches: 8. From germline, CDR1 is ENHRY and CDR2 SYGVKD. The CDR3 protein is CAISDPRQGGTEAFF. DNA of the CDR3: TGTGCCATCAGTGACCCCCGACAGGGAGGCACTGAAGCTTTCTTT.

V usage is TRBV10-2 and J usage is TRBJ1-1; D is uncertain. Germline CDR1 is WSHSY and CDR2 is SAAADI. This CDR3 contains 12 residues. V lost 3 bases to trimming and J lost 3 bases, with 5 bases between them. As DNA, the CDR3 is TGCGCCAGCAGTGACAGCGACACTGAAGCTTTCTTT. This encodes CASSDSDTEAFF.

The V call is TRBV28, the J call TRBJ2-3; 8 nucleotides agree with TRBD2. Germline-derived CDR1 and CDR2 are MDHEN and SYDVKM. The CDR3 is made up of 18 amino acids. The ends lost 3 bases at V and 4 bases at J; junction bases unmatched: 15. The CDR3 DNA is TGTGCCAGCAGTTTTTTCCCCCCGGGACTAGGAACTTCAGATACGCAGTATTTT. It codes for CASSFFPPGLGTSDTQYF.

J is TRBJ2-2 and V is TRBV27, with D perhaps TRBD1 (6 bases). The CDR3 sequence is 13 residues long. Trimming removed 8 bases from V and 2 bases from J, with 9 bases in between. Germline lookup yields CDR1 MNHEY and CDR2 SMNVEV (reference sequence). CDR3 bases: TGTGCCAGCCTCAGGGGCAACACCGGGGAGCTGTTTTTT. Translating it yields CASLRGNTGELFF.

The chain links TRBV28 to TRBJ2-3; 14 nucleotides agree with TRBD2. This CDR3 contains 19 residues. Germline V gene data show CDR1 as MDHEN and CDR2 as SYDVKM. V shed 4 bases, J shed 1 base, and the junction held 10 bases outside the gene matches. The DNA for the CDR3 is TGTGCCAGCAGTTCACATCCGGGACTAGCGGGAGTCGGCACAGATACGCAGTATTTT. This encodes CASSSHPGLAGVGTDTQYF.

The CDR3 loop reads CASTIGTGGGYTIYF. In DNA, the CDR3 is TGTGCCAGCACGATCGGGACAGGGGGCGGATACACCATATATTTT. V and J are TRBV28 and TRBJ1-3; 12 nucleotides agree with TRBD1. Trimming removed 7 bases from V and 8 bases from J; junction bases left unmatched: 9. From germline, CDR1 is MDHEN and CDR2 SYDVKM. The CDR3 sequence is 15 residues long. The entire variable domain, with the rest obtained from reference TRBV28 and TRBJ1-3, is as follows: DVKVTQSSRYLVKRTGEKVFLECVQDMDHENMFWYRQDPGLGLRLIYFSYDVKMKEKGDIPEGYSVSREKKERFSLILESASTNQTSMYLCASTIGTGGGYTIYFGEGSWLTVV.

The chain joins TRBV18 to TRBJ2-6; D perhaps matches TRBD2 (6 bases). The length of the CDR3 is 18 residues. Per the germline V gene, CDR1 is KGHSH and CDR2 is LQKENI. Trimming stripped 2 bases from V and 0 bases from J, with 14 bases between. CDR3 coding DNA: TGTGCCAGCTCACCAGTCGGGGGAACAGGCTCTGGGGCCAACGTCCTGACTTTC. Its protein product is CASSPVGGTGSGANVLTF. Filled out from reference TRBV18 and TRBJ2-6, the complete variable domain reads NAGVMQNPRHLVRRRGQEARLRCSPMKGHSHVYWYRQLPEEGLKFMVYLQKENIIDESGMPKERFSAEFPKEGPSILRIQQVVRGDSAAYFCASSPVGGTGSGANVLTFGAGSRLTVL.